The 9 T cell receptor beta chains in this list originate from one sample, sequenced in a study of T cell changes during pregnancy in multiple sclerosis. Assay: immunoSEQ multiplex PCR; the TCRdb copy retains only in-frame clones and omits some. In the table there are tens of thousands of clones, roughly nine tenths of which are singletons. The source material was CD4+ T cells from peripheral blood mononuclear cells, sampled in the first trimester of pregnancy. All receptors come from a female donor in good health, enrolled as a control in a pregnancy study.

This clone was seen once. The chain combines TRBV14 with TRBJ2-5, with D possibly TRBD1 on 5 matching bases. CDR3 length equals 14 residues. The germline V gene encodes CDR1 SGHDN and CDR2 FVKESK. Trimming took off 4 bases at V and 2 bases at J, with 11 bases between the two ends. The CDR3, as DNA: TGTGCCAGCAGCCCCAGGCCAGGGCAAGAGACCCAGTACTTC. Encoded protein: CASSPRPGQETQYF.

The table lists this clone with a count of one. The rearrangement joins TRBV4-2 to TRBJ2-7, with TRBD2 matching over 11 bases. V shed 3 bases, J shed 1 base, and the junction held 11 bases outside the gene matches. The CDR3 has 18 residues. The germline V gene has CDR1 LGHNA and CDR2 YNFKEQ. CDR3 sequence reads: CASSQGQALAGGSYEQYF. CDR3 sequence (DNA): TGTGCCAGCAGCCAGGGTCAGGCGCTAGCGGGGGGTTCCTACGAGCAGTACTTC.

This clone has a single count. The CDR3 reads CASSLATLYSNQPQHF. The CDR3 DNA sequence: TGTGCCAGCAGCTTAGCGACTTTGTATAGCAATCAGCCCCAGCATTTT. V gene TRBV7-2 combines with J gene TRBJ1-5; D not certain. V was pared by 0 bases and J by 0 bases, with 9 bases between. CDR1 SGHTA and CDR2 FQGNSA come from the germline V gene. CDR3 length: 16 amino acids. Drawing the rest from reference TRBV7-2 and TRBJ1-5, the complete variable domain is GAGVSQSPSNKVTEKGKDVELRCDPISGHTALYWYRQSLGQGLEFLIYFQGNSAPDKSGLPSDRFSAERTGGSVSTLTIQRTQQEDSAVYLCASSLATLYSNQPQHFGDGTRLSIL.

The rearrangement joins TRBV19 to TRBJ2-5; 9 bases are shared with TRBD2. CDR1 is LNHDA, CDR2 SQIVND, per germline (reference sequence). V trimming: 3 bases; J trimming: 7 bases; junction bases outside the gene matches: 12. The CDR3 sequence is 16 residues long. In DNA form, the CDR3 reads TGTGCCAGTAGTATGTCGTTAGCGGGGGCCGGAAGGACCCAGTACTTC. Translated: CASSMSLAGAGRTQYF. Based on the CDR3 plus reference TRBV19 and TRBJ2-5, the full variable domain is DGGITQSPKYLFRKEGQNVTLSCEQNLNHDAMYWYRQDPGQGLRLIYYSQIVNDFQKGDIAEGYSVSREKKESFPLTVTSAQKNPTAFYLCASSMSLAGAGRTQYFGPGTRLLVL.

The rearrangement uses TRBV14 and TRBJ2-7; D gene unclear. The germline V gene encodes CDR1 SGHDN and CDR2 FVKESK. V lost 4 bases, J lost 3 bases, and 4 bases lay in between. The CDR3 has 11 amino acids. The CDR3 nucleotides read TGTGCCAGCAGCCTTTACTACGAGCAGTACTTC. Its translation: CASSLYYEQYF.

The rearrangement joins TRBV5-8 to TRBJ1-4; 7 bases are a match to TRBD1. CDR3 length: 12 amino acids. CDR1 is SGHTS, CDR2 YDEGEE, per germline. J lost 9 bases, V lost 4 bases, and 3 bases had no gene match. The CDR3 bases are TGTGCCAGCAGCCCACAGGGGCAAAAACTGTTTTTT. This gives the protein CASSPQGQKLFF.

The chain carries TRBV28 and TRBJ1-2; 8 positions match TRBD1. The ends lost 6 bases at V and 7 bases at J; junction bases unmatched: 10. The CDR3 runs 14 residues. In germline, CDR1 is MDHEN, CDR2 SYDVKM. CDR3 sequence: CASSPLDRGRGYTF. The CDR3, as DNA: TGTGCCAGCAGCCCTCTAGACAGGGGACGTGGCTACACCTTC.

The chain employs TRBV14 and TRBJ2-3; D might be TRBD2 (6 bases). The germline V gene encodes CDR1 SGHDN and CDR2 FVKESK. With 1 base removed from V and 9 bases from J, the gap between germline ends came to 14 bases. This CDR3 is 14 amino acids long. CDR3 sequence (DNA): TGTGCCAGCAGCCAAGGGGCCGGCGGGGCAACGCAGTATTTT. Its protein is CASSQGAGGATQYF.

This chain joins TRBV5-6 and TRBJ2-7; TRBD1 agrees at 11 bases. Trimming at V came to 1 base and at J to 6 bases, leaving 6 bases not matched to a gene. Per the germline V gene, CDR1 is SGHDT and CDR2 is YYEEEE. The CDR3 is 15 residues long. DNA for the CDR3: TGTGCCAGCAGCTTGTATGGGACAGGGGGTTTCGAGCAGTACTTC. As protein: CASSLYGTGGFEQYF.